This T cell receptor beta chain was recovered during a study of blood T cells in healthy people across ages. In its sample, this clonotype was seen a few times. Its antigen is undetermined. Study results and limitations: Higher diversity and more naive CD4+ cells were features of long-lived donors, compared to aged donors.

The J segment lost 4 bases and the V segment lost 3 bases, leaving 5 bases of the junction unmatched. In germline, CDR1 is MGHDK, CDR2 SYGVNS. The CDR3 runs 15 residues. Together with a sample-barcoded 5' primer, a J-beta primer mix was included in a second PCR lasting roughly 6 to 12 cycles. Each of the samples gave a minimum of 3 million paired-end reads that contained CDR3. In TCRdb, the 5' RACE reads were re-called with MiXCR into one record per CDR3 protein. The repertoire includes about 1,800,000 distinct CDR3 sequences, approximately 30% of them detected once, and 7.7% sits in the top ten. The origin of this receptor is a woman in her twenties or thirties in good health. Input material: blood. This sequence joins TRBV25-1 and TRBJ2-3; 9 nucleotides line up with TRBD1. The CDR3 loop reads CASSDGTGWADTQYF. The CDR3 DNA reads as TGTGCCAGCAGTGATGGGACAGGGTGGGCAGATACGCAGTATTTT.